These 10 T cell receptor beta chains originate from one sample sequenced in a study of cytomegalovirus exposure and HLA in healthy donors. The table came from immunoSEQ multiplex PCR; TCRdb's copy has only in-frame clones and leaves some out. The table includes around 98,000 clones, roughly 90% detected once. Specimen: PBMCs. The receptor source for this set is a young man in good health and CMV-seropositive.

The V call is TRBV6-5, the J call TRBJ2-1; D ambiguous. The CDR3 is made up of 15 amino acids. CDR1 is MNHEY, CDR2 SVGAGI, per germline. The V end lost 5 bases, the J end lost 7 bases, and 18 bases lay between the germline ends. The CDR3 nucleotides read TGTGCCAGCAGTCCACCTGGTGATAAGAGAAATGAGCAGTTCTTC. Its translation is CASSPPGDKRNEQFF.

The rearrangement links TRBV5-4 to TRBJ2-1; TRBD1 is a possible D gene (5 bases). The length of the CDR3 is 16 residues. The V and J ends lost 4 bases and 2 bases respectively, with 16 bases between them. Germline V gives CDR1 SGHNT, CDR2 YYREEE (reference sequence). The CDR3 DNA reads as TGTGCCAGCAGCCAGGGCAGGGCTAAGGCCTACAATGAGCAGTTCTTC. It yields the protein CASSQGRAKAYNEQFF. The whole variable domain, filled in from reference TRBV5-4 and TRBJ2-1, reads ETGVTQSPTHLIKTRGQQVTLRCSSQSGHNTVSWYQQALGQGPQFIFQYYREEENGRGNFPPRFSGLQFPNYSSELNVNALELDDSALYLCASSQGRAKAYNEQFFGPGTRLTVL.

Here the CDR3 reads CASRQRRDETQYF. CDR3 coding DNA: TGTGCCAGCCGACAGCGAAGGGATGAGACCCAGTACTTC. This chain connects TRBV27 to TRBJ2-5; possible D gene TRBD1, 5 bases. The CDR3 consists of 13 residues. CDR1 is MNHEY and CDR2 is SMNVEV in the germline V gene (reference sequence). The ends were cut back, 8 bases at V and 5 bases at J, with 15 bases in the middle.

J is TRBJ2-5 and V is TRBV6-1, with 7 bases matching TRBD1. V shed 6 bases, J shed 2 bases, and the junction held 6 bases outside the gene matches. Germline V CDR1 and CDR2: MNHNS, SASEGT. The CDR3 has 14 amino acids. CDR3 region: CASRRDRAQETQYF. DNA of the CDR3: TGTGCCAGCAGGCGTGACAGGGCTCAAGAGACCCAGTACTTC.

The chain has TRBV4-3 and TRBJ2-7; a possible D gene is TRBD1 (6 bases). V lost 1 base and J lost 2, with 12 bases in between. CDR3 length: 15 amino acids. The V gene's germline CDR1 is LGHNA and CDR2 YSLEER. The CDR3 protein is CASSQGRGAPYEQYF. The CDR3 DNA reads as TGCGCCAGCAGCCAAGGCAGGGGCGCTCCCTACGAGCAGTACTTC.

The gene calls are TRBV10-1 and TRBJ2-3, with 8 bases identical to TRBD2. V gave up 6 bases and J gave up 6 bases; unmatched junction bases: 8. Germline assignment: CDR1 WNHNN and CDR2 SYGVQD (reference sequence). The CDR3 has 14 amino acids. CDR3 DNA: TGCGCCAGCAGCCGGGGGGCTAGCGGGGATACGCAGTATTTT. It encodes CASSRGASGDTQYF.

The table lists this clone with a count of one. The V gene is TRBV7-6, the J gene TRBJ2-1; 8 bases match TRBD2. V was pared by 4 bases and J by 5 bases, with 4 bases of the junction left unmatched. The CDR3 covers 14 residues. Germline V gene data show CDR1 as SGHVS and CDR2 as FNYEAQ. CDR3 nucleotide sequence: TGTGCCAGCAGCTCCAGCGGGAGTAACAATGAGCAGTTCTTC. Protein sequence: CASSSSGSNNEQFF.

This clone showed up just once. The chain carries TRBV11-2 and TRBJ2-3; 8 bases are a match to TRBD1. Germline CDR1 reads SGHAT; CDR2 reads FQNNGV. CDR3 size: 15 residues. V trimming: 2 bases; J trimming: 4 bases; junction bases outside the gene matches: 5. CDR3 loop: CASSLSAGGPDTQYF. CDR3 DNA sequence: TGTGCCAGCAGCTTATCGGCAGGGGGCCCAGATACGCAGTATTTT. The full variable domain, in which reference TRBV11-2 and TRBJ2-3 provide the parts outside the CDR3, is EAGVAQSPRYKIIEKRQSVAFWCNPISGHATLYWYQQILGQGPKLLIQFQNNGVVDDSQLPKDRFSAERLKGVDSTLKIQPAKLEDSAVYLCASSLSAGGPDTQYFGPGTRLTVL.

This chain uses TRBV27 with TRBJ2-1; D is unclear. V gave up 3 bases and J gave up 0 bases, with 6 bases separating them. Germline V gene lookup returns CDR1 MNHEY and CDR2 SMNVEV (reference sequence). CDR3 size: 14 residues. The CDR3 DNA follows: TGTGCCAGCAGTTTGTACAGCTCCTACAATGAGCAGTTCTTC. This gives the protein CASSLYSSYNEQFF.

The chain uses TRBV29-1 and TRBJ2-5; D perhaps matches TRBD1 (7 bases). Germline lookup yields CDR1 SQVTM and CDR2 ANQGSEA. V lost 3 bases to trimming and J lost 5 bases, with 16 bases between them. The CDR3 extends over 14 amino acids. CDR3 sequence (DNA): TGCAGCGTTGAGGGAGACAGGGACTGGGAGACCCAGTACTTC. This encodes CSVEGDRDWETQYF. The full variable domain, its missing parts supplied by reference TRBV29-1 and TRBJ2-5, is SAVISQKPSRDICQRGTSLTIQCQVDSQVTMMFWYRQQPGQSLTLIATANQGSEATYESGFVIDKFPISRPNLTFSTLTVSNMSPEDSSIYLCSVEGDRDWETQYFGPGTRLLVL.